This TCR beta chain was identified in a study of spatial heterogeneity in lung cancer. Study-level points and caveats: At resection, ubiquitous expanded tumor TCRs appeared in blood more than at follow-up.

TCRdb re-called the 5' RACE reads through MiXCR, storing one row per CDR3 protein. Found here are approximately 20,000 distinct CDR3 sequences, just over 4.5% of them singletons; the top ten hold 6% to 7.5%. Trimming removed 4 bases at V and 0 bases at J, with 7 bases between. Germline lookup yields CDR1 SQVTM and CDR2 ANQGSEA. This CDR3 region has 13 residues. This clonotype was detected many times. The antigen is undetermined. Time point specified: sample taken at primary tumor resection. Material for sequencing was whole RNA from tumor, nontumor lung or frozen PBMC, left unsorted. The TCR sequence derives from a male donor with early-stage non-small cell lung cancer. This chain links TRBV29-1 with TRBJ1-5; D possibly corresponds to TRBD1 (5 bases). The material sequenced was PBMCs, taken at surgery. CDR3 residues: CSVGGDSNQPQHF. DNA for the CDR3: TGCAGCGTTGGGGGGGATAGCAATCAGCCCCAGCATTTT.